The source of this TCR beta chain is a study of cytomegalovirus exposure and HLA in healthy donors. Whole-study results and caveats: A later analysis linked a missense variant in DCLRE1C to the trimming of TCR beta V and J genes. Cytomegalovirus status was reportedly diagnosed by the classifier with high sensitivity and specificity.

Trimming left V 4 bases short and J 4 bases short, with 17 bases between. The CDR3 extends over 16 amino acids. CDR1 MNHNY and CDR2 SVGAGI come from the germline V gene (reference sequence). Comments on this clone: Antigen specificity is unknown.

The study ran its PCR with 60 Vbeta and 13 Jbeta primers. Method: immunoSEQ multiplex PCR; TCRdb's copy keeps in-frame clones and lacks some. The sample is made up of approximately 58,000 clones, and the top ten hold approximately 5.6% of it. The sequenced sample was PBMCs. The chain is built from TRBV6-6 and TRBJ2-1, with TRBD2 as a possible D gene (7 bases). The receptor was derived from a man aged 25 to 40 in good health and CMV-seropositive. CDR3 coding DNA: TGTGCCAGCAGTTCACAGGGCGGGGGATATTACAATGAGCAGTTCTTC. It encodes CASSSQGGGYYNEQFF.